This TCR beta chain was documented in a study of beta chain features in type 1 diabetes (dated by TCRdb to 2016 to 2019). Context from the whole study: Patients and healthy donors did not differ in mean age, gender distribution, total cell number or subset yield. Whereas all 30 or so donors provided naive and central memory subsets, regulatory and stem cell-like memory subsets were isolated from just 8 patients and roughly eight healthy donors. A total of over 90,000,000 sorted cells were examined across all samples, and a strong correlation was observed between cell number per subset and RNA yield. In the study, recently diagnosed type 1 diabetes patients and matched healthy donors were compared on the TCRB repertoires of their sorted circulating CD4+ T cell subsets.

A word on this clone: It lacks a known antigen. Base quality data are lacking; no much larger clone is found one base away.

Each donor gave one peripheral blood draw, averaging approximately 0.12 L, which was collected into heparinised tubes. Using a panel that included CD45RO, CCR7, CD25, CD127, CD95 and CD27, naive, central memory, regulatory and stem cell-like memory CD4+ T cells were sorted on a BD FACSAria II. A purity above 98% was achieved for all sorted populations. PBMCs were isolated immediately by Lymphoprep density gradient centrifugation and stained directly without culture. So that batch effects would be minimized, each experiment stained and sorted samples in pairs, pairing one healthy donor with one patient. Overall results and qualifications from the work: HLA sub-analyses involved small numbers of individuals, so any influence of HLA type on TCRB rearrangement remained unresolved. Because cDNA rather than genomic DNA was sequenced, highly expressing activated cells could have been over-represented, although no difference in activation and CD3 levels was found between groups. PCR might favor shorter templates, but patient and control samples were amplified and corrected together, so any skew would affect both groups equally. The naive, central memory and regulatory TCRB repertoires appeared to resemble one another more closely among patients than among healthy donors. A moderate but significant shortening of TCRB CDR3 length was observed in type 1 diabetes patients in all four CD4+ subsets. At VDJ recombination sites, patients with type 1 diabetes made fewer insertions and deleted more nucleotides, a pattern implying thymic rearrangement abnormalities.

The entire isolated RNA was reverse transcribed using the High Capacity cDNA Reverse Transcription Kit, and thus expressed TCRB transcripts were sequenced. Naive, central memory and regulatory T cell samples underwent deep immunoSEQ sequencing, averaging around 3.9 million total reads per sample. After sorted cells were lysed in RLT buffer, RNA was extracted with DNase-treated RNeasy Micro or Mini kits, with the choice depending on cell number. Each cell subset was processed separately to prevent cross-contamination, with patient and healthy donor samples processed together. Using the immunoSEQ multiplex PCR, TCRB sequences were amplified from cDNA into 87-bp fragments spanning the CDR3 region. Sequencing of the amplicons was performed on the Illumina HiSeq platform. The study's own analysis went as follows. PCR bias was computationally corrected using synthetic template baselines, reads within Hamming distance 2 were collapsed, and singletons that could not be merged were discarded. Reads were aligned against IMGT to assign V, D and J genes, CDR3 length and insertions or deletions at six rearrangement sites. Within each subset, clonotype counts were normalized to sorted cell number, after which true diversity and Gini coefficients were computed with the tcR R package. Repertoire sharing was quantified using the overlap coefficient calculated on TCRB nucleotide sequences. As a proxy for the pre-selection repertoire, out-of-frame TCRB sequences from naive cells were analyzed. TCRdb retrieved this table from immuneACCESS and kept in-frame rearrangements only. Not all clones are present; in checked studies, unresolved V genes account for under half, and no reason is known for the remainder. V, J and clone size reflect that table, while D and trimming were determined from the DNA. Recorded for this sample are roughly 700,000 clones; around an eighth of them occurred a single time. Less than 0.025% of the sample rests with the top ten.

The CDR3 sequence holds 14 residues, the cysteine and phenylalanine included. Solely the CDR3 DNA is kept, with 42 bases framed from the first base. According to the germline V gene, CDR1 reads SGHVS and CDR2 reads FQNEAQ. V is pruned by 5 bases and J by 5 bases, leaving 7 bases of the junction without a gene match. The chain couples TRBV7-8 to TRBJ2-7; 9 bases in between match TRBD1. The material sequenced was naive CD4+ T cells from blood. Taken with the paper, the label for cell subset or site translates to: true naive CD4+ T cells. The clonotype comes from a young man with type 1 diabetes. For the CDR3, the sequence is CASSHRDRADEQYF. At the DNA level, the sequence is TGTGCCAGCAGCCACCGGGACAGGGCCGACGAGCAGTACTTC.